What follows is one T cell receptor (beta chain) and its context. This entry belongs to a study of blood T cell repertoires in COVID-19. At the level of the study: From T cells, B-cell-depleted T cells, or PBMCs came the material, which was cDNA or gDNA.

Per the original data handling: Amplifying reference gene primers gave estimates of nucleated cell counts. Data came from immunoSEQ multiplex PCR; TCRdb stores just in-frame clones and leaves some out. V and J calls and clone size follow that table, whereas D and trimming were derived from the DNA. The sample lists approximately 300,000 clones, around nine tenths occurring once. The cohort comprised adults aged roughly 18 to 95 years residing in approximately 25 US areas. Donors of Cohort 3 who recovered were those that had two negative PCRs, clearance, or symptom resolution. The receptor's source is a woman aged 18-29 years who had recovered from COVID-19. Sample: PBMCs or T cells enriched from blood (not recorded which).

CDR3 region: CASSSTSSPSYNEQFF. CDR3 nucleotides: TGCGCCAGCAGCTCGACTAGCAGCCCCTCCTACAATGAGCAGTTCTTC. The genes are TRBV5-1 and TRBJ2-1, with TRBD2 matching over 7 bases. CDR3 length: 16 amino acids. The junction had 6 bases not matched to a gene; V was cut back by 3 bases and J by 0 bases. Germline V lookup: CDR1 SGHRS, CDR2 YFSETQ.